This T cell receptor (beta chain) was sequenced during a study of blood T cell repertoires in COVID-19. On the study more broadly: The study drew acute and convalescent COVID-19 samples from the United States, Italy and Spain. T cells, B-cell-depleted T cells, or PBMCs provided the cDNA or gDNA that served as material.

CDR1 and CDR2 from the germline V gene are MNHEY and SVGEGT. The CDR3 length is 14 residues. V was clipped by 6 bases and J by 3 bases; unmatched bases: 4. Sequenced by immunoSEQ multiplex PCR; TCRdb stores in-frame clones only, minus some. The repertoire holds 150,000 or so clones, with around 89% as singletons. The specimen was peripheral blood. The sequence was collected from a man in his 60s with active or convalescent COVID-19. The chain combines TRBV6-2 or TRBV6-3 with TRBJ1-1, with 10 positions matching TRBD1. The CDR3: CASSRQGADTEAFF. DNA for the CDR3: TGTGCCAGCAGCCGACAGGGGGCAGACACTGAAGCTTTCTTT.